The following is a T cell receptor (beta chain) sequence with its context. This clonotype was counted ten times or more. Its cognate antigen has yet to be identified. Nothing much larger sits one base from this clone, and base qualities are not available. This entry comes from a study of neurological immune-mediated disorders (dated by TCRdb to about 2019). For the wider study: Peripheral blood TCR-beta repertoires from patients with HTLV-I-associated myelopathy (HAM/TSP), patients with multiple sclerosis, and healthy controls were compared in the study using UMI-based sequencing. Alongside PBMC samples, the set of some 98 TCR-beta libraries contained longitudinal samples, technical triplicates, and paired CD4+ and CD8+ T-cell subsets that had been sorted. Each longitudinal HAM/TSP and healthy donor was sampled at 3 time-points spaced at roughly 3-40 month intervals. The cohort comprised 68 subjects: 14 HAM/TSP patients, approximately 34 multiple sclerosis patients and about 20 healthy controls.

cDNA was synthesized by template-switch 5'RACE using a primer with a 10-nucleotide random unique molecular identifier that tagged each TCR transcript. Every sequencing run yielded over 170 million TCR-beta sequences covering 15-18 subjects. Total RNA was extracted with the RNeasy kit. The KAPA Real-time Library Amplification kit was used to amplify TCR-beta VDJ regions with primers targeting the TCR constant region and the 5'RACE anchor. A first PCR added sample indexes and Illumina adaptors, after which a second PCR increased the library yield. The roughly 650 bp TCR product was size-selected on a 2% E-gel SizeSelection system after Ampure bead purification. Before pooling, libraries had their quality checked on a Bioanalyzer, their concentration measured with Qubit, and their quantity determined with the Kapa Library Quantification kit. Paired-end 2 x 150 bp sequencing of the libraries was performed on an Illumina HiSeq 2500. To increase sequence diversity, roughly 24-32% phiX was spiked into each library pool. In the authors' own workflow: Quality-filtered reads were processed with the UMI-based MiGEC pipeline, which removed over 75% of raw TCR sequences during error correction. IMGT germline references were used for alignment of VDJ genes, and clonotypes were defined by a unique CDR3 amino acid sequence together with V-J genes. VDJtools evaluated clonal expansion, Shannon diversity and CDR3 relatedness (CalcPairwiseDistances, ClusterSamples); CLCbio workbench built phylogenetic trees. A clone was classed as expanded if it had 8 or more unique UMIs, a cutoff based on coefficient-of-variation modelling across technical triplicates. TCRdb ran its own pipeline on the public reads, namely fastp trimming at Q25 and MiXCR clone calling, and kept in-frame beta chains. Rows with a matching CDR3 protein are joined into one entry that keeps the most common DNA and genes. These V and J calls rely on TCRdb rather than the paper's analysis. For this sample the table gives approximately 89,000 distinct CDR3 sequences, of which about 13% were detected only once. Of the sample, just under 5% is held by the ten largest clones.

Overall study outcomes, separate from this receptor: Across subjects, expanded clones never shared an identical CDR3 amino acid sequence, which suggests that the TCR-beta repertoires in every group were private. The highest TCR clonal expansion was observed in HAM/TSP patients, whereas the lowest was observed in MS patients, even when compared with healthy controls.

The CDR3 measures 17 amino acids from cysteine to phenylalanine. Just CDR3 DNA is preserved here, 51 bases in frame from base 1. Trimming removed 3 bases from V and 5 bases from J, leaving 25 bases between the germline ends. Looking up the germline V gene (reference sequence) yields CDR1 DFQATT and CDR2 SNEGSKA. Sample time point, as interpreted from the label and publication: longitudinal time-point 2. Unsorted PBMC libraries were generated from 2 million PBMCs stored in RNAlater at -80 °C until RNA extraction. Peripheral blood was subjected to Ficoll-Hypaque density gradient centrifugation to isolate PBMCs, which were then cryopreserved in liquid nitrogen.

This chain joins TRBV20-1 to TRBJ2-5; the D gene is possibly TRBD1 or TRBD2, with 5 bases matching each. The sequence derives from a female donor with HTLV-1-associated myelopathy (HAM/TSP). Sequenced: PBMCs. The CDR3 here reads CSASYVRDGPLGETQYF. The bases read TGCAGTGCTAGTTATGTCCGGGACGGACCGTTAGGGGAGACCCAGTACTTC.